This TCR beta chain was recovered during a study of cytomegalovirus exposure and HLA in healthy donors. Germline V gene data show CDR1 as SGHRS and CDR2 as YFSETQ. This CDR3 has 15 amino acids. The V gene lost 0 bases and the J gene lost 1 base, with 11 bases spanning the gap. A single count supports this clone. The antigen is undetermined. Study conclusions and caveats: Despite most TCR sequences being rare, some public TCRs occurred in many donors. Cytomegalovirus-associated status was assigned to about 180 TCR beta chains.

PCR employed 60 Vbeta and 13 Jbeta primers. This table comes from immunoSEQ multiplex PCR, and its TCRdb copy is limited to in-frame clones, with some not included. The sample holds some 130,000 clones, roughly three quarters seen once. Sequenced material: PBMCs. The sequence derives from a middle-aged man in good health and CMV-seronegative. The genes are TRBV5-1 and TRBJ2-7; D ambiguous. DNA of the CDR3: TGCGCCAGCAGCTTGGTTCTCCAGGCTTCCTACGAGCAGTACTTC. This translates into CASSLVLQASYEQYF.